This T cell receptor beta chain is drawn from a study of T cells in Graves' hyperthyroidism and ophthalmopathy. This clonotype has ten or more counts. TCR beta CDR3 region amplification was performed from RNA transcripts. With the HTBI primer set, the TCR CDR3 went through a first round of RT-PCR. TCRdb passed the multiplex PCR reads through MiXCR, listing each CDR3 protein once. The table shows around 580,000 distinct CDR3 sequences, with 16% occurring only once. This CDR3 comprises 14 residues. CDR1 is SEHNR, CDR2 FQNEAQ, per germline (reference sequence). V was trimmed by 2 bases and J by 11 bases, leaving 16 bases between them.

This sequence originates from a young woman with Graves' hyperthyroidism. The sequenced sample consisted of blood. The J gene is TRBJ2-1, the V gene TRBV7-9; the D gene is possibly TRBD2 (5 bases). CDR3 in amino acids: CASSLTGVTSQQFF. CDR3 sequence (DNA): TGTGCCAGCAGCTTAACCGGGGTCACAAGCCAGCAGTTCTTC.